This passage covers 30 T cell receptor beta chains from one sample sequenced in a study of PD-1 blockade in classical Hodgkin lymphoma. Time point given: cycle 4 day 1 (C4D1), after five to seven weeks of nivolumab. Every patient experienced relapse after autologous stem cell transplantation, and brentuximab vedotin exposure varied. Magnetic negative selection served to purify CD4+ T cells out of PBMCs that had been thawed. Sequenced by immunoSEQ multiplex PCR; TCRdb stores in-frame clones only, minus some. The sample yields about 30,000 clones, 86% seen once. Sequencing was performed on CD4+ T cells from blood, taken before the fourth cycle of nivolumab. The source of these receptors is a human donor with classical Hodgkin lymphoma.

The table lists this clone with a count of one. The rearrangement links TRBV7-2 to TRBJ2-3; D call uncertain. The CDR3 totals 15 residues. The germline CDR1 and CDR2 sequences are SGHTA and FQGNSA. Trimming removed 2 bases at V and 0 bases at J, with 9 bases between. In nucleotides, the CDR3 is TGTGCCAGCAGCTTACTCGCTCCTAGCACAGATACGCAGTATTTT. This encodes CASSLLAPSTDTQYF. The whole variable domain, filled in from reference TRBV7-2 and TRBJ2-3, reads GAGVSQSPSNKVTEKGKDVELRCDPISGHTALYWYRQSLGQGLEFLIYFQGNSAPDKSGLPSDRFSAERTGGSVSTLTIQRTQQEDSAVYLCASSLLAPSTDTQYFGPGTRLTVL.

The gene calls are TRBV7-2 and TRBJ2-7, with D uncertain. Germline values: CDR1 SGHTA, CDR2 FQGNSA. The CDR3 length is 13 residues. The V and J ends lost 4 bases and 6 bases respectively, with 13 bases between them. CDR3 DNA: TGTGCCAGCAGCTCCCTCACCACGACCGAGCAGTACTTC. This sequence encodes CASSSLTTTEQYF.

The chain is built from TRBV18 and TRBJ1-3; D gene uncertain. The germline V and J ends were trimmed by 6 bases and 0 bases, with 6 bases remaining between them. The CDR3 has 13 residues. Germline CDR1 and CDR2: KGHSH and LQKENI. For the CDR3, the DNA is TGTGCCAGCTCGCCCCTCTCTGGAAACACCATATATTTT. Translating gives CASSPLSGNTIYF.

A note on this clone: Other DNA sequences from this sample encode an identical CDR3 as well. The rearrangement joins TRBV20-1 to TRBJ2-3; the D is unclear. V was clipped by 3 bases and J by 6 bases, with 4 bases between them. The CDR3 is made up of 10 amino acids. Looked up from germline, CDR1 is DFQATT and CDR2 is SNEGSKA (reference sequence). The chain's CDR3 is CSASPDTQYF. The CDR3 nucleotides are TGCAGTGCTAGCCCCGATACGCAGTATTTT.

This chain uses TRBV6-1 with TRBJ1-1, with D unclear. Germline V gives CDR1 MNHNS, CDR2 SASEGT. The CDR3 consists of 12 residues. Trimming removed 7 bases at V and 1 base at J, with 7 bases between. The CDR3 DNA reads TGTGCCAGCATCCCACCGAACACTGAAGCTTTCTTT. The encoded protein is CASIPPNTEAFF.

This chain uses TRBV4-2 with TRBJ2-3; D unclear. V was clipped by 1 base and J by 1 base, with 3 bases between them. The V gene's germline CDR1 is LGHNA and CDR2 YNFKEQ. The length of the CDR3 is 13 residues. CDR3 in amino acids: CASSQARTDTQYF. CDR3 sequence (DNA): TGTGCCAGCAGCCAAGCTCGCACAGATACGCAGTATTTT.

The chain uses TRBV14 and TRBJ1-1; D remains unclear. Germline V gives CDR1 SGHDN, CDR2 FVKESK. The CDR3 contains 12 residues. Trimming cost V 1 base and J 4 bases, with 4 bases left between them. For the CDR3, the DNA is TGTGCCAGCAGCCAAGTGCTCACTGAAGCTTTCTTT. This encodes CASSQVLTEAFF.

The rearrangement joins TRBV4-1 to TRBJ2-1, with D possibly matching TRBD2 (6 bases). Germline loops: CDR1 MGHRA, CDR2 YSYEKL. The length of the CDR3 is 16 residues. V lost 0 bases and J lost 7, with 16 bases in between. CDR3 residues: CASSQDLTHRGNEQFF. The CDR3 bases are TGCGCCAGCAGCCAAGATCTTACCCACCGGGGGAATGAGCAGTTCTTC.

The rearrangement uses TRBV9 and TRBJ1-6, with D uncertain. The germline V gene encodes CDR1 SGDLS and CDR2 YYNGEE. The CDR3 is made up of 13 amino acids. The V gene lost 0 bases and the J gene lost 5 bases, with 3 bases spanning the gap. This chain's CDR3 is CASSVANNSPLHF. The CDR3 nucleotides are TGTGCCAGCAGCGTAGCCAATAATTCACCCCTCCACTTT. The whole variable domain, remainder taken from reference TRBV9 and TRBJ1-6, is DSGVTQTPKHLITATGQRVTLRCSPRSGDLSVYWYQQSLDQGLQFLIQYYNGEERAKGNILERFSAQQFPDLHSELNLSSLELGDSALYFCASSVANNSPLHFGNGTRLTVT.

This chain connects TRBV7-8 to TRBJ1-2; tentative D call: TRBD1 (5 bases). Germline-derived CDR1 and CDR2 are SGHVS and FQNEAQ. The V and J ends lost 4 bases and 0 bases respectively, with 9 bases between them. This CDR3 has 14 residues. The CDR3 protein is CASSSGRANYGYTF. CDR3 in DNA: TGTGCCAGCAGCTCGGGGCGGGCTAACTATGGCTACACCTTC.

The chain joins TRBV29-1 to TRBJ2-5; 7 bases are shared with TRBD1. Germline trimming cut 5 bases from V and 5 bases from J; bases unmatched to any gene: 2. This CDR3 contains 11 residues. Germline assignment: CDR1 SQVTM and CDR2 ANQGSEA. For the CDR3, the DNA is TGCAGCGTTAACAGGGGTGAGACCCAGTACTTC. This translates into CSVNRGETQYF. The full variable domain, its missing parts supplied by reference TRBV29-1 and TRBJ2-5, is SAVISQKPSRDICQRGTSLTIQCQVDSQVTMMFWYRQQPGQSLTLIATANQGSEATYESGFVIDKFPISRPNLTFSTLTVSNMSPEDSSIYLCSVNRGETQYFGPGTRLLVL.

V is TRBV27 and J is TRBJ1-1; D is uncertain. Germline-derived CDR1 and CDR2 are MNHEY and SMNVEV (reference sequence). The CDR3 totals 13 residues. The V end lost 6 bases, the J end lost 1 base, and 9 bases lay between the germline ends. The CDR3 region has the DNA TGTGCCAGCAGCCACCCTGCGAACACTGAAGCTTTCTTT. This codes for CASSHPANTEAFF.

The V gene is TRBV2, the J gene TRBJ1-1; no definite D call. CDR1 and CDR2 from the germline V gene are SNHLY and FYNNEI. The CDR3 runs to 12 residues. The V end was cut by 2 bases, the J end by 1 base, with 2 bases between. DNA for the CDR3: TGTGCCAGCAGTGAAAGGAACACTGAAGCTTTCTTT. This encodes CASSERNTEAFF.

The chain recombines TRBV7-8 with TRBJ1-5, with D tentatively TRBD1 (5 bases). The length of the CDR3 is 16 residues. Germline V gene data show CDR1 as SGHVS and CDR2 as FQNEAQ. Trimming cost V 2 bases and J 3 bases, with 14 bases left between them. CDR3 loop: CASSLRGPAFNQPQHF. CDR3 sequence (DNA): TGTGCCAGCAGCTTAAGGGGCCCAGCTTTCAATCAGCCCCAGCATTTT.

Written as DNA, the CDR3 is TGTGCCTGGAACCGGGCCGCAACTAATGAAAAACTGTTTTTT. Amino acids: CAWNRAATNEKLFF. The chain recombines TRBV30 with TRBJ1-4; D is uncertain. This CDR3 has 14 amino acids. The V end lost 4 bases, the J end lost 0 bases, and 9 bases lay between the germline ends. The germline V gene encodes CDR1 GTSNPN and CDR2 SVGIG (reference sequence).

The chain carries TRBV7-9 and TRBJ1-3, with TRBD1 matching 9 bases. V gave up 5 bases and J gave up 4 bases; unmatched junction bases: 6. Germline V gives CDR1 SEHNR, CDR2 FQNEAQ (reference sequence). This CDR3 has 15 residues. CDR3 DNA sequence: TGTGCCAGCAGCCCCCCCGGGACAGGGGGAAACACCATATATTTT. The encoded protein is CASSPPGTGGNTIYF.

J is TRBJ1-3 and V is TRBV18; D is unclear. The V gene lost 1 base and the J gene lost 0 bases, with 4 bases spanning the gap. Germline V lookup: CDR1 KGHSH, CDR2 LQKENI. The CDR3 length is 14 residues. The CDR3 protein is CASSPLVSGNTIYF. The CDR3 coding sequence is TGTGCCAGCTCACCACTCGTCTCTGGAAACACCATATATTTT.

This chain uses TRBV2 with TRBJ2-5; D might be TRBD1 (6 bases). The CDR3 covers 16 residues. Germline assignment: CDR1 SNHLY and CDR2 FYNNEI. V shed 6 bases and J shed 2 bases, with 19 bases lying between them. CDR3: CASSPNIQGKQETQYF. The CDR3 DNA is TGTGCCAGCAGCCCCAATATTCAGGGGAAACAAGAGACCCAGTACTTC.

The rearrangement joins TRBV7-2 to TRBJ2-3, with D perhaps given as TRBD1 or TRBD2 (5 bases each). Deletions cut 5 bases from V and 2 bases from J, with 14 bases between. The CDR3 spans 15 residues. Per germline, CDR1 SGHTA and CDR2 FQGNSA. The chain's CDR3 is CASSQGDGATDTQYF. CDR3 in DNA: TGTGCCAGCAGCCAAGGGGACGGAGCCACAGATACGCAGTATTTT.

This chain connects TRBV30 to TRBJ1-5, with D maybe TRBD1 (5 bases). The V gene lost 0 bases and the J gene lost 2 bases, with 8 bases spanning the gap. The germline CDR1 and CDR2 sequences are GTSNPN and SVGIG (reference sequence). There are 14 residues in the CDR3. Written as DNA, the CDR3 is TGTGCCTGGAGTGTAGGAGGGGGCAATCAGCCCCAGCATTTT. Protein: CAWSVGGGNQPQHF. Supplemented by reference TRBV30 and TRBJ1-5, the full variable domain reads SQTIHQWPATLVQPVGSPLSLECTVEGTSNPNLYWYRQAAGRGLQLLFYSVGIGQISSEVPQNLSASRPQDRQFILSSKKLLLSDSGFYLCAWSVGGGNQPQHFGDGTRLSIL.

The chain links TRBV27 to TRBJ2-7, with TRBD1 matching 7 bases. With V trimmed by 5 bases and J by 0 bases, 10 bases remained unmatched. Germline CDR1 and CDR2: MNHEY and SMNVEV (reference sequence). The CDR3 has 16 amino acids. The DNA for the CDR3 is TGTGCCAGCAGTCCACGACAGGGTTGGGTCTCCTACGAGCAGTACTTC. As protein: CASSPRQGWVSYEQYF.

The chain employs TRBV7-9 and TRBJ1-6, with TRBD1 as a possible D gene (5 bases). Trimming left V 4 bases short and J 12 bases short, with 19 bases between. Germline V lookup: CDR1 SEHNR, CDR2 FQNEAQ (reference sequence). The CDR3 extends over 15 amino acids. The CDR3 DNA reads as TGTGCCAGCAGCTCGAACCGGGACCGCGGACAACCCCTCCACTTT. Protein product: CASSSNRDRGQPLHF.

V gene TRBV28 combines with J gene TRBJ2-5; 10 bases agree with TRBD1. The CDR3 runs to 16 residues. Trimming cost V 7 bases and J 2 bases; bases outside gene matches: 10. Germline CDR1 is MDHEN and CDR2 is SYDVKM. Written as DNA, the CDR3 is TGTGCCAGCATTCCATTACCGGGACAGGGGCAAGAGACCCAGTACTTC. This sequence encodes CASIPLPGQGQETQYF.

The chain uses TRBV28 and TRBJ1-3; D uncertain. The CDR3 is made up of 12 amino acids. CDR1 is MDHEN and CDR2 is SYDVKM in the germline V gene. Trimming left V 5 bases short and J 7 bases short, with 9 bases between. The DNA for the CDR3 is TGTGCCAGCAGTCTAAGGGAGAACACCATATATTTT. It codes for CASSLRENTIYF.

The chain uses TRBV4-2 and TRBJ1-6; D is uncertain. This CDR3 is 16 amino acids long. Trimming removed 2 bases from V and 7 bases from J, with 15 bases in between. Germline values: CDR1 LGHNA, CDR2 YNFKEQ. This chain's CDR3 is CASSQSTHSDNSPLHF. CDR3 DNA: TGTGCCAGCAGCCAAAGCACCCACAGCGACAATTCACCCCTCCACTTT.

The chain recombines TRBV27 with TRBJ2-1, with D possibly being TRBD2 (6 bases). Germline V gene lookup returns CDR1 MNHEY and CDR2 SMNVEV (reference sequence). The CDR3 totals 15 residues. V was shortened by 6 bases and J by 0 bases, with 12 bases between the two germline ends. The CDR3 DNA is TGTGCCAGCAGCCCCCGGGAGAACTCCTACAATGAGCAGTTCTTC. Residues: CASSPRENSYNEQFF.

In this sample, this clone turned up once. The rearrangement uses TRBV5-6 and TRBJ2-1; no clear D gene. Trimming cost V 0 bases and J 9 bases, with 16 bases left between them. The CDR3 is made up of 15 amino acids. Germline lookup yields CDR1 SGHDT and CDR2 YYEEEE. CDR3 sequence reads: CASSLGLVGEREQFF. For the CDR3, the DNA is TGTGCCAGCAGCTTGGGGCTAGTCGGAGAGCGTGAGCAGTTCTTC.

J is TRBJ2-3 and V is TRBV15, with D possibly matching TRBD1 (6 bases). From germline, CDR1 is LNHNV and CDR2 YYDKDF (reference sequence). Trimming stripped 5 bases from V and 14 bases from J, with 23 bases between. CDR3 length: 14 amino acids. CDR3 coding DNA: TGTGCCACCAGCCCACGGACAGAAACCCCTATAGGGTATTTT. Amino acids: CATSPRTETPIGYF.

The J gene is TRBJ2-3, the V gene TRBV2, with TRBD2 matching 11 bases. With V trimmed by 7 bases and J by 1 base, 10 bases remained unmatched. The CDR3 length is 17 residues. Germline CDR1 and CDR2: SNHLY and FYNNEI. CDR3 region: CASKELAGGRGTDTQYF. The CDR3 DNA follows: TGTGCCAGCAAGGAGCTAGCGGGGGGCCGGGGCACAGATACGCAGTATTTT.

The gene calls are TRBV29-1 and TRBJ2-6; the D gene is possibly TRBD1 (6 bases). Germline V gene data show CDR1 as SQVTM and CDR2 as ANQGSEA. V was shortened by 2 bases and J by 11 bases, with 16 bases between the two germline ends. This CDR3 region has 14 residues. This chain's CDR3 is CSVELGGQPYVLTF. CDR3 nucleotide sequence: TGCAGCGTTGAACTGGGTGGACAGCCTTACGTCCTGACTTTC.